One T cell receptor beta chain is described in this entry. Its matching antigen is unknown. The data originate from a study of T cell responses to AZD1222 COVID-19 vaccine. Study findings and constraints: Most donors were white British, females outnumbered males, and clonal diversity was possibly underestimated.

V lost 7 bases and J lost 4, with 13 bases in between. The CDR3 has 13 amino acids. Germline CDR1 is LNHDA and CDR2 is SQIVND (reference sequence). TCRdb's copy holds only in-frame clones and misses some; the assay was immunoSEQ multiplex PCR. The repertoire holds about 72,000 clones, around nine tenths seen once, with 20% to 30% in the top ten. The input for sequencing was peripheral blood, taken on day 0 of AZD1222 vaccination. The chain uses TRBV19 and TRBJ1-2, with a tentative D call TRBD1 (5 bases). This sequence originates from an adult in good health. The CDR3 region is CASTPGGGYGYTF. For the CDR3, the DNA is TGTGCCAGTACCCCTGGGGGGGGCTATGGCTACACCTTC.